This T cell receptor (beta chain) came from a study of cytomegalovirus exposure and HLA in healthy donors. V shed 4 bases, J shed 1 base, and the junction held 6 bases outside the gene matches. The CDR3 spans 14 residues. CDR1 is SQVTM, CDR2 ANQGSEA, per germline. While unrecorded immune exposures were likely, the donors were nominally healthy when sampled. A word on this clone: Antigen specificity is unknown.

Study-level results: The authors enumerated around 150 TCR beta chains as linked to cytomegalovirus. Confirmation in vitro established that a few CMV-associated chains were specific for CMV antigens. Later genetic work tied a missense DCLRE1C variant to beta-chain V and J trimming.

Primers for the PCR totalled 60 Vbeta and 13 Jbeta. Profiled with immunoSEQ multiplex PCR; TCRdb holds only in-frame clones, not every one. This table has over 55,000 clones, about four fifths appearing once. Sequencing input: PBMCs. This receptor was taken from a man aged 40-49 years in good health and CMV-seronegative. This sequence joins TRBV29-1 and TRBJ1-1, with TRBD1 identical over 7 bases. CDR3 DNA sequence: TGCAGCGTTGTACGGAGACAGGGGAACACTGAAGCTTTCTTT. This gives the protein CSVVRRQGNTEAFF.